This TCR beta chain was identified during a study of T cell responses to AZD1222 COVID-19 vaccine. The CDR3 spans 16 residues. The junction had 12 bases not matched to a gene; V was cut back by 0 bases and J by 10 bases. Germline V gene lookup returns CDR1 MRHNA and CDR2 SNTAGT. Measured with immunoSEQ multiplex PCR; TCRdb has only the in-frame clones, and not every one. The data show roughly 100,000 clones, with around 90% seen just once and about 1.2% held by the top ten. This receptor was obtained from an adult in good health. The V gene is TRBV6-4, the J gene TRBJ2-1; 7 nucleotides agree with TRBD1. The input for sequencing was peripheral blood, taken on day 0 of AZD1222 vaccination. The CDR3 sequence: CASSDSWGQGVREQFF. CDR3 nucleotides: TGTGCCAGCAGTGACTCGTGGGGGCAGGGGGTGAGAGAGCAGTTCTTC.